The 32 T cell receptor beta chains listed next were all sequenced from one sample in a study of cytomegalovirus exposure and HLA in healthy donors. In the PCR, 60 Vbeta and 13 Jbeta primers were used. The protocol was immunoSEQ multiplex PCR, while the TCRdb copy is restricted to in-frame clones and leaves out a portion. The sample records approximately 120,000 clones, approximately 71% being singletons. Sequenced input: PBMCs. The receptors shown here come from a man aged 40-49 years in good health and CMV-seronegative.

The CDR3 is CASSLGQGSEPQHF. The DNA for the CDR3 is TGCGCCAGCAGCTTGGGTCAGGGGTCGGAGCCCCAGCATTTT. V is TRBV5-1 and J is TRBJ1-5; D possibly corresponds to TRBD1 (6 bases). From germline, CDR1 is SGHRS and CDR2 YFSETQ. V was trimmed by 0 bases and J by 8 bases, leaving 12 bases between them. The CDR3 runs to 14 residues.

In regard to this clone: Sequence at one end of the junction differs from germline and may be a read error. The chain carries TRBV7-9 and TRBJ1-1; TRBD1 agrees at 9 bases. This CDR3 region has 15 residues. CDR1 is SEHNR, CDR2 FQNEAQ, per germline (reference sequence). CDR3 sequence: CSSSPRDRVSTEAFF. The CDR3 coding sequence is TGTTCCAGCAGCCCTCGGGACAGGGTTTCGACTGAAGCTTTCTTT.

The gene calls are TRBV6-5 and TRBJ2-3; 7 bases are a match to TRBD2. Germline V gene lookup returns CDR1 MNHEY and CDR2 SVGAGI. V was clipped by 7 bases and J by 1 base; unmatched bases: 5. The CDR3 loop spans 14 amino acids. As DNA, the CDR3 is TGTGCCAGCAAACCGGGGGGAGGCACAGATACGCAGTATTTT. Translation: CASKPGGGTDTQYF.

This chain connects TRBV7-3 to TRBJ2-6; D is undetermined. The CDR3 is 14 residues long. Trimming removed 4 bases from V and 2 bases from J, with 6 bases in between. Germline lookup yields CDR1 SGHTA and CDR2 FQGTGA. CDR3 coding DNA: TGTGCCAGCAGCTCGTCAGCTGGGGCCAACGTCCTGACTTTC. Protein: CASSSSAGANVLTF.

This clone was seen once. This chain uses TRBV10-3 with TRBJ2-1, with TRBD1 matching 7 bases. V dropped 10 bases and J dropped 8; count of bases not matched to a gene: 8. This CDR3 has 12 residues. From germline, CDR1 is ENHRY and CDR2 SYGVKD. The CDR3 DNA is TGTGCCACTGCGACAGGGTTGGATGAGCAGTTCTTC. Its translation is CATATGLDEQFF.

The genes are TRBV5-4 and TRBJ1-1, with TRBD1 as a possible D gene (5 bases). Looked up from germline, CDR1 is SGHNT and CDR2 is YYREEE (reference sequence). The V end was cut by 0 bases, the J end by 1 base, with 13 bases between. The CDR3 contains 16 residues. DNA for the CDR3: TGTGCCAGCAGCTTGGAAATCGGCAGGGCGAACACTGAAGCTTTCTTT. Protein product: CASSLEIGRANTEAFF.

This clone was found a few times. The chain is built from TRBV5-6 and TRBJ2-5; 11 bases match TRBD2. This CDR3 has 13 amino acids. Germline loops: CDR1 SGHDT, CDR2 YYEEEE. Unmatched junction bases numbered 2, after V lost 3 bases and J lost 7 bases. CDR3 in DNA: TGTGCCAGCAGCTCAACTAGCGGGAGGACCCAGTACTTC. Translated: CASSSTSGRTQYF.

To note about this clone: Its ends do not fully match the called genes, so a read error is possible. The rearrangement joins TRBV7-3 to TRBJ2-1; TRBD2 matches at 10 bases. CDR1 is SGHTA and CDR2 is FQGTGA in the germline V gene. CDR3 length: 15 residues. For the CDR3, the DNA is TGTTCCAGCAGCATCCAGCGGGGGGGCTCCAATGAGCAGTTCTTC. Protein: CSSSIQRGGSNEQFF.

The DNA for the CDR3 is TGTGCCAGCAGCTGGGACAGCCAAGAGACCCAGTACTTC. Its translation is CASSWDSQETQYF. The rearrangement joins TRBV7-9 to TRBJ2-5; 7 nucleotides align to TRBD1. From germline, CDR1 is SEHNR and CDR2 FQNEAQ (reference sequence). The V and J ends lost 4 bases and 1 base, in that order; junction bases with no gene match: 0. The CDR3 is made up of 13 amino acids.

V usage is TRBV6-6 and J usage is TRBJ2-7; D is ambiguous. Germline values: CDR1 MNHNY, CDR2 SVGAGI (reference sequence). V shed 5 bases and J shed 1 base, with 12 bases lying between them. This CDR3 is built from 14 residues. The CDR3 region is CASSPVSGSYEQYF. CDR3 bases: TGTGCCAGCAGTCCCGTATCCGGGTCCTACGAGCAGTACTTC.

The V and J genes are TRBV2 and TRBJ1-1, with D tentatively TRBD1 (5 bases). V was cut by 6 bases and J by 0 bases, with 14 bases left in between. This CDR3 region has 15 residues. The germline V gene encodes CDR1 SNHLY and CDR2 FYNNEI. In DNA form, the CDR3 reads TGTGCCAGCAGGGGTGGAGGGACGATGAACACTGAAGCTTTCTTT. Translating it yields CASRGGGTMNTEAFF. Drawing the rest from reference TRBV2 and TRBJ1-1, the complete variable domain is EPEVTQTPSHQVTQMGQEVILRCVPISNHLYFYWYRQILGQKVEFLVSFYNNEISEKSEIFDDQFSVERPDGSNFTLKIRSTKLEDSAMYFCASRGGGTMNTEAFFGQGTRLTVV.

The chain carries TRBV4-2 and TRBJ1-1, with TRBD1 matching over 9 bases. V lost 0 bases and J lost 10; bases outside the gene matches: 6. This CDR3 is built from 14 residues. The germline gives CDR1 LGHNA, CDR2 YNFKEQ. CDR3: CASSQDVDRGLAFF. The CDR3 DNA reads TGTGCCAGCAGCCAAGATGTGGACAGGGGTTTAGCTTTCTTT.

This rearrangement joins TRBV6-6 to TRBJ1-6, with 8 positions matching TRBD1. The CDR3 extends over 16 amino acids. Germline V CDR1 and CDR2: MNHNY, SVGAGI (reference sequence). Trimming cost V 7 bases and J 0 bases; bases outside gene matches: 5. CDR3 bases: TGTGCCAGCACCGACGGACAGGGCTCCTATAATTCACCCCTCCACTTT. Amino acids: CASTDGQGSYNSPLHF.

The chain recombines TRBV6-5 with TRBJ1-1; D is perhaps TRBD1 (5 bases). The germline V and J ends were trimmed by 7 bases and 1 base, with 10 bases remaining between them. This CDR3 has 13 amino acids. Germline V CDR1 and CDR2: MNHEY, SVGAGI. The CDR3 reads CASNYDRNTEAFF. The DNA for the CDR3 is TGTGCCAGCAACTACGACAGGAACACTGAAGCTTTCTTT.

The chain has TRBV28 and TRBJ1-2; D possibly corresponds to TRBD1 (5 bases). Per germline, CDR1 MDHEN and CDR2 SYDVKM. This CDR3 region has 15 residues. The germline V and J ends were trimmed by 2 bases and 5 bases, with 15 bases remaining between them. CDR3 DNA sequence: TGTGCCAGCAGTTTAACGGGGGAAAACTATTATGGCTACACCTTC. Protein sequence: CASSLTGENYYGYTF.

V and J are TRBV7-8 and TRBJ2-7, with TRBD1 matching 8 bases. Per germline, CDR1 SGHVS and CDR2 FQNEAQ. V was clipped by 0 bases and J by 6 bases; unmatched bases: 10. The CDR3 loop spans 16 amino acids. Here the CDR3 reads CASSLAVVGRGLEQYF. In DNA form, the CDR3 reads TGTGCCAGCAGCTTAGCGGTCGTCGGCAGGGGGCTCGAGCAGTACTTC. Using reference TRBV7-8 and TRBJ2-7 for the parts outside the CDR3, the full variable domain is GAGVSQSPRYKVAKRGQDVALRCDPISGHVSLFWYQQALGQGPEFLTYFQNEAQLDKSGLPSDRFFAERPEGSVSTLKIQRTQQEDSAVYLCASSLAVVGRGLEQYFGPGTRLTVT.

This chain joins TRBV7-2 and TRBJ1-6, with D maybe TRBD1 (5 bases). Germline loops: CDR1 SGHTA, CDR2 FQGNSA. The V gene lost 5 bases and the J gene lost 10 bases, with 18 bases spanning the gap. The CDR3 loop spans 15 amino acids. The CDR3 DNA reads as TGTGCCAGCAGCCGAAAAGCGCAGGGTGGCTCACCCCTCCACTTT. It is translated as CASSRKAQGGSPLHF.

The chain links TRBV5-1 to TRBJ2-7; TRBD1 agrees at 8 bases. The CDR3 runs to 16 residues. The germline gives CDR1 SGHRS, CDR2 YFSETQ. V dropped 1 base and J dropped 0; count of bases not matched to a gene: 6. The CDR3 DNA sequence: TGCGCCAGCAGCTTGTTGGGACAGGACAACTCCTACGAGCAGTACTTC. Protein: CASSLLGQDNSYEQYF.

J is TRBJ2-7 and V is TRBV13, with TRBD1 matching over 10 bases. J gave up 7 bases and V 4 bases, and 13 bases lay outside the gene matches. This CDR3 is 16 amino acids long. Germline CDR1 PRHDT, CDR2 FYEKMQ (reference sequence). In DNA form, the CDR3 reads TGTGCCAGCAGCTCAAATCTCGACAGGGGGCAGGGGGAGCAGTACTTC. Protein: CASSSNLDRGQGEQYF.

The V call is TRBV20-1, the J call TRBJ2-3; no clear D gene. Germline V gene sequence: CDR1 DFQATT, CDR2 SNEGSKA (reference sequence). The CDR3 has 11 residues. V lost 5 bases and J 4 bases, leaving 7 bases between the germline ends. CDR3 sequence (DNA): TGCAGTGCTTCCCCCGCAGATACGCAGTATTTT. This sequence encodes CSASPADTQYF.

The V call is TRBV5-6, the J call TRBJ2-3; 9 nucleotides agree with TRBD1. The CDR3 contains 16 residues. The V and J ends lost 0 bases and 7 bases, in that order; junction bases with no gene match: 9. CDR1 and CDR2 from the germline V gene are SGHDT and YYEEEE. Here the CDR3 DNA reads TGTGCCAGCAGCTTGGGGGACAGGGACATCACGAATACGCAGTATTTT. Its protein product is CASSLGDRDITNTQYF. The full variable domain, completed using reference TRBV5-6 and TRBJ2-3, is DAGVTQSPTHLIKTRGQQVTLRCSPKSGHDTVSWYQQALGQGPQFIFQYYEEEERQRGNFPDRFSGHQFPNYSSELNVNALLLGDSALYLCASSLGDRDITNTQYFGPGTRLTVL.

This rearrangement joins TRBV28 to TRBJ1-1; D uncertain. This CDR3 has 13 amino acids. V lost 7 bases to trimming and J lost 7 bases, with 16 bases between them. CDR1 and CDR2 from the germline V gene are MDHEN and SYDVKM. CDR3 in amino acids: CASMSTVADEAFF. For the CDR3, the DNA is TGTGCCAGCATGTCTACGGTGGCGGATGAAGCTTTCTTT.

V gene TRBV7-3 combines with J gene TRBJ1-5; D remains ambiguous. The CDR3 contains 13 residues. The germline CDR1 and CDR2 sequences are SGHTA and FQGTGA. Trimming removed 2 bases at V and 10 bases at J, with 12 bases between. The CDR3 loop is CASSLYPAGPQHF. The DNA for the CDR3 is TGTGCCAGCAGCTTATACCCTGCGGGCCCCCAGCATTTT.

V and J are TRBV9 and TRBJ2-2; possibly TRBD2 for D (6 bases). The CDR3 has 15 residues. Deletions cut 5 bases from V and 7 bases from J, with 18 bases between. CDR1 and CDR2 (germline): SGDLS, YYNGEE. CDR3 nucleotide sequence: TGTGCCAGCAGTGGGGGGACTTCTAAAAACGGGGAGCTGTTTTTT. This translates into CASSGGTSKNGELFF.

This clone was recorded a few times. The V and J genes are TRBV10-3 and TRBJ1-5; 9 bases line up with TRBD1. V shed 2 bases and J 6 bases; nucleotides not matched to a gene: 8. Germline lookup yields CDR1 ENHRY and CDR2 SYGVKD. CDR3 length: 16 residues. The CDR3 bases are TGTGCCATCAGTGAGGGGACAGGGAGGGGCAGTCAGCCCCAGCATTTT. Translation: CAISEGTGRGSQPQHF.

This sequence joins TRBV4-1 and TRBJ2-3; a possible D gene is TRBD2 (6 bases). Germline V gives CDR1 MGHRA, CDR2 YSYEKL. There are 16 residues in the CDR3. V lost 3 bases to trimming and J lost 0 bases, with 13 bases between them. CDR3 nucleotides: TGCGCCAGCAGCCAGGGACTTTACGCTAGCACAGATACGCAGTATTTT. It codes for CASSQGLYASTDTQYF.

The V call is TRBV5-6, the J call TRBJ2-7; no clear D gene. Looked up from germline, CDR1 is SGHDT and CDR2 is YYEEEE. Trimming left V 0 bases short and J 2 bases short, with 12 bases between. The CDR3 consists of 15 residues. The CDR3: CASSLGQTTTYEQYF. CDR3 DNA: TGTGCCAGCAGCTTGGGTCAGACAACCACCTACGAGCAGTACTTC.

The V and J genes are TRBV18 and TRBJ1-6; a possible D gene is TRBD1 (6 bases). Germline V lookup: CDR1 KGHSH, CDR2 LQKENI. The CDR3 contains 15 residues. V lost 3 bases to trimming and J lost 7 bases, with 13 bases between them. CDR3 protein: CASSPQGTPNSPLHF. CDR3 DNA: TGTGCCAGCTCACCCCAGGGGACACCGAATTCACCCCTCCACTTT.

There are a few counts of this clone. The chain has TRBV5-1 and TRBJ2-5; 10 bases map to TRBD2. CDR1 and CDR2 (germline): SGHRS, YFSETQ. Trimming took 0 bases from V and 2 from J; bases not matched to a gene: 4. CDR3 size: 16 residues. CDR3 region: CASSLASSGGQETQYF. The DNA for the CDR3 is TGCGCCAGCAGCTTGGCTTCTAGCGGGGGACAAGAGACCCAGTACTTC.

This chain uses TRBV9 with TRBJ2-7; 7 nucleotides match TRBD1. The trim removed 3 bases at V and 1 base at J, leaving 7 bases unmatched. The CDR3 runs to 15 residues. CDR1 and CDR2 (germline): SGDLS, YYNGEE. The CDR3, as DNA: TGTGCCAGCAGCGCCTCGACAGGGCTGTCCTACGAGCAGTACTTC. It yields the protein CASSASTGLSYEQYF.

This clone was counted a few times. This chain uses TRBV28 with TRBJ1-2; unclear D gene. The V gene lost 4 bases and the J gene lost 2 bases, with 17 bases spanning the gap. The CDR3 spans 16 residues. CDR1 and CDR2 (germline): MDHEN, SYDVKM. The CDR3 loop is CASSYPISGINYGYTF. Written as DNA, the CDR3 is TGTGCCAGCAGTTACCCCATCTCGGGGATAAACTATGGCTACACCTTC.

The chain has TRBV19 and TRBJ2-5; D might be TRBD2 (6 bases). This CDR3 contains 16 residues. V was pared by 5 bases and J by 2 bases, with 18 bases between. From germline, CDR1 is LNHDA and CDR2 SQIVND (reference sequence). The CDR3 bases are TGTGCCAGTAGTCCCCGGGGCGGGACTGGTCAAGAGACCCAGTACTTC. Amino acid sequence: CASSPRGGTGQETQYF.